This entry lists 3 T cell receptor beta chains sequenced from one sample in a study of T cell repertoires in cytomegalovirus infection. For these receptors, no antigen is known. TCRdb reanalysed the reads using MiXCR and keeps one entry per CDR3 protein. Here the sample spans 650,000 to 900,000 distinct CDR3 sequences, almost 30% being singletons. The material was cultured CD8+ T cells from PBMCs, obtained from culture after CMV antigen stimulation. The receptors derive from a human donor in good health (CMV status not recorded). Some clones in this sample may be carry-over from other donors' samples.

V is TRBV12-3 or TRBV12-4 and J is TRBJ1-1; the D is unclear. The CDR3 is 13 residues long. Trimming shortened V by 6 bases and J by 6 bases, and 14 bases separated the two germline ends. The CDR3: CASSPRMIAEAFF. The CDR3 coding sequence is TGTGCCAGCAGCCCTCGGATGATCGCTGAAGCTTTCTTT.

This clonotype appeared many times. V gene TRBV7-9 combines with J gene TRBJ2-6; D remains unclear. CDR3 size: 13 residues. V was cut by 5 bases and J by 5 bases, with 7 bases left in between. Germline loops: CDR1 SEHNR, CDR2 FQNEAQ (reference sequence). CDR3 DNA: TGTGCCAGCAGCAGCCGGAGGGCCAACGTCCTGACTTTC. Translation: CASSSRRANVLTF.

The chain joins TRBV6-6 to TRBJ2-3; a weak D match, TRBD1 (6 bases). CDR1 is MNHNY and CDR2 is SVGAGI in the germline V gene (reference sequence). The V end lost 8 bases, the J end lost 2 bases, and 11 bases lay between the germline ends. This CDR3 is built from 13 residues. In DNA, the CDR3 is TGTGCCAGCGGGACAAAGTCCACAGATACGCAGTATTTT. Translating gives CASGTKSTDTQYF.